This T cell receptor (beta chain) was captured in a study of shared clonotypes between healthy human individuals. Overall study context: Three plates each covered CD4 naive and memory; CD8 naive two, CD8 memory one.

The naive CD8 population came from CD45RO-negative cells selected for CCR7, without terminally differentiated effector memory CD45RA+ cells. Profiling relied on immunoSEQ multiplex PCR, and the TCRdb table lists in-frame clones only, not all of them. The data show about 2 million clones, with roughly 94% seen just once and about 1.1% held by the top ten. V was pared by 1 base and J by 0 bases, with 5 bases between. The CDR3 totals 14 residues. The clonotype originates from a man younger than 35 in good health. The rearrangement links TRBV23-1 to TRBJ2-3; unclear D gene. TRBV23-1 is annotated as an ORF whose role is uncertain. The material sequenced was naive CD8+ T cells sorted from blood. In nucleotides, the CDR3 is TGCGCCAGCAGTCAATTCGGCAGCACAGATACGCAGTATTTT. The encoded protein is CASSQFGSTDTQYF.